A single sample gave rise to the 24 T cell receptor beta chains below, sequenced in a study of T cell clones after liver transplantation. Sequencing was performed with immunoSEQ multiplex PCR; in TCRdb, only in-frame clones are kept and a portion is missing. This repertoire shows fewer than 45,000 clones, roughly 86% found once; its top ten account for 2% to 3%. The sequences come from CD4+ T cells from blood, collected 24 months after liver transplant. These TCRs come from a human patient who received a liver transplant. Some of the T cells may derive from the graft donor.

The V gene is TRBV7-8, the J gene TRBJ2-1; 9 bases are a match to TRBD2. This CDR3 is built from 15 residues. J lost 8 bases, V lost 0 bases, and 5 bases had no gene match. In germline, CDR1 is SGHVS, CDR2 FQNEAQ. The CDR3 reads CASSLASGRTDEQFF. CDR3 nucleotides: TGTGCCAGCAGCTTAGCTAGCGGGAGAACCGATGAGCAGTTCTTC.

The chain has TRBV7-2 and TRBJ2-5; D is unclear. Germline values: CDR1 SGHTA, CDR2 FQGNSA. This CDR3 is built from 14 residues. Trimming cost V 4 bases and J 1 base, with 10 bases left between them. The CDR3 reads CASSSPPTQETQYF. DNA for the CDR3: TGTGCCAGCAGCTCACCCCCGACCCAAGAGACCCAGTACTTC.

CDR3 coding DNA: TGTGCCAGCAGCTCGAACGGACAGGGGGACTACGAGCAGTACTTC. This gives the protein CASSSNGQGDYEQYF. V gene TRBV7-2 combines with J gene TRBJ2-7, with TRBD1 matching 10 bases. This CDR3 has 15 amino acids. After removal of 4 bases from V and 3 bases from J, the junction contained 6 bases not matched to a gene. Germline V CDR1 and CDR2: SGHTA, FQGNSA.

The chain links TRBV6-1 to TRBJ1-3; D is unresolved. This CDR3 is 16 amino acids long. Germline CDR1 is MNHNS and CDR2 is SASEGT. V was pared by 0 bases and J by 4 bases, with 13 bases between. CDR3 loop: CASSEALRAGGNTIYF. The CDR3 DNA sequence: TGTGCCAGCAGTGAAGCGCTTCGGGCAGGAGGAAACACCATATATTTT.

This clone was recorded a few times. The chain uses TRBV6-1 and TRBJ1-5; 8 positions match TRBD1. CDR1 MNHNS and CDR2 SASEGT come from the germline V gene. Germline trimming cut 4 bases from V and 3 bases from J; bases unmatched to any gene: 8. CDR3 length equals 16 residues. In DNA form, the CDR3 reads TGTGCCAGCAGTGTCCGGACAGGGATCTTCAATCAGCCCCAGCATTTT. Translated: CASSVRTGIFNQPQHF.

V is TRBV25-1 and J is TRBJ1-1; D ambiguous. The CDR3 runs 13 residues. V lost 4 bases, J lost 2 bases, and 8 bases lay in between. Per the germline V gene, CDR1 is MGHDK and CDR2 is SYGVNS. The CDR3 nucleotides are TGTGCCAGCAGTGGTACACCAAACACTGAAGCTTTCTTT. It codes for CASSGTPNTEAFF.

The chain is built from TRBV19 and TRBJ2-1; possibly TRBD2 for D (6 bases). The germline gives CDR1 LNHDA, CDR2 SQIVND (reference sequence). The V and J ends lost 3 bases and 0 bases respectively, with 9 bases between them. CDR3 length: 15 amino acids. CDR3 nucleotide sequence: TGTGCCAGTAGTATGGGGAGGAGCTCCTACAATGAGCAGTTCTTC. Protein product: CASSMGRSSYNEQFF.

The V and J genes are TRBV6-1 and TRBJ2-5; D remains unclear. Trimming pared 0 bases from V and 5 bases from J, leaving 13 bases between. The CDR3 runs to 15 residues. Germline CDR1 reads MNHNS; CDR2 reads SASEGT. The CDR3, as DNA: TGTGCCAGCAGTGAAGCTAAAGTGAGGCGGGAGACCCAGTACTTC. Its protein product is CASSEAKVRRETQYF.

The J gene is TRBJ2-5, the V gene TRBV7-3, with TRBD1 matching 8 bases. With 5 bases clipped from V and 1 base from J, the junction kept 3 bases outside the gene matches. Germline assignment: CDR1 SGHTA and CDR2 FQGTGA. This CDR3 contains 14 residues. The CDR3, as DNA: TGTGCCAGCAGCCCGGACAGGGCCCAAGAGACCCAGTACTTC. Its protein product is CASSPDRAQETQYF.

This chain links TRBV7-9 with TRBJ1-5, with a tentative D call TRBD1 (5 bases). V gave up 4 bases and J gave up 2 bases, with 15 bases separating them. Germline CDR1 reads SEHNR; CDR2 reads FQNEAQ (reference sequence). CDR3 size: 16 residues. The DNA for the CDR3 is TGTGCCAGCAGCTCAGAAGGGGTATTAGGCAATCAGCCCCAGCATTTT. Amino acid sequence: CASSSEGVLGNQPQHF.

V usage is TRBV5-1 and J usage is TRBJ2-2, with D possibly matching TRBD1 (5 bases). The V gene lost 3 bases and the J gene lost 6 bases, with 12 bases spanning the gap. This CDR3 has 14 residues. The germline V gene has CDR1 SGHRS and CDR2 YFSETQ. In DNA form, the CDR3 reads TGCGCCAGCAGCTACTCGAAGGGGTCCGGGGAGCTGTTTTTT. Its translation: CASSYSKGSGELFF. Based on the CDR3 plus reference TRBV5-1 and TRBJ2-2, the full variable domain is KAGVTQTPRYLIKTRGQQVTLSCSPISGHRSVSWYQQTPGQGLQFLFEYFSETQRNKGNFPGRFSGRQFSNSRSEMNVSTLELGDSALYLCASSYSKGSGELFFGEGSRLTVL.

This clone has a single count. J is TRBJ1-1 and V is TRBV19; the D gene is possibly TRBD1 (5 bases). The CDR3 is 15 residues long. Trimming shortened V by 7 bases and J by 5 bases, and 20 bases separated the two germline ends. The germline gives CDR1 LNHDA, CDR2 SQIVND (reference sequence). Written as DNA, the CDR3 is TGTGCCAGTACGGTCAGGGTAAGATTTAGTACTGAAGCTTTCTTT. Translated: CASTVRVRFSTEAFF. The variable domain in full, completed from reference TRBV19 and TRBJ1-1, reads DGGITQSPKYLFRKEGQNVTLSCEQNLNHDAMYWYRQDPGQGLRLIYYSQIVNDFQKGDIAEGYSVSREKKESFPLTVTSAQKNPTAFYLCASTVRVRFSTEAFFGQGTRLTVV.

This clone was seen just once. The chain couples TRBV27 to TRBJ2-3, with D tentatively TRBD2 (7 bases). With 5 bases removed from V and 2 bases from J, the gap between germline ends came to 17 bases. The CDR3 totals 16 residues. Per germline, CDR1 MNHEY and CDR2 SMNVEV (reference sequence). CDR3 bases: TGTGCCAGCAGTCCTCGGGGCGGGGGCCCCACAGATACGCAGTATTTT. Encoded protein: CASSPRGGGPTDTQYF.

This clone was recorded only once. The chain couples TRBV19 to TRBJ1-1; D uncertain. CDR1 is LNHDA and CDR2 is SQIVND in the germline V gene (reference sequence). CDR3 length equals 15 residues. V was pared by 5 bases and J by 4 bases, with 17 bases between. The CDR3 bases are TGTGCCAGTAGTGGCCCCCAGAGGTTTAGCACTGAAGCTTTCTTT. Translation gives CASSGPQRFSTEAFF. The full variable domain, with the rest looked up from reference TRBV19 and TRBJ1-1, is DGGITQSPKYLFRKEGQNVTLSCEQNLNHDAMYWYRQDPGQGLRLIYYSQIVNDFQKGDIAEGYSVSREKKESFPLTVTSAQKNPTAFYLCASSGPQRFSTEAFFGQGTRLTVV.

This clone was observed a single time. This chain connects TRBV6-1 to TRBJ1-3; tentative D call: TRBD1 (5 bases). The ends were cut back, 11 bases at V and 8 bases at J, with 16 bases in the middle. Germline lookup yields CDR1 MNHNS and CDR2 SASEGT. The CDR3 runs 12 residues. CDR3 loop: CAVWGGGDTIYF. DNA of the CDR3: TGTGCCGTCTGGGGGGGAGGGGACACCATATATTTT.

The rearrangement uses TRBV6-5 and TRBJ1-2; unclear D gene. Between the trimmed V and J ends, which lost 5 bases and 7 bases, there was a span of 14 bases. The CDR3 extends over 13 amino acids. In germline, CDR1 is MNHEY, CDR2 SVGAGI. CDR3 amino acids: CASSAGPRGGYTF. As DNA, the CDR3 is TGTGCCAGCAGTGCGGGCCCACGTGGTGGCTACACCTTC.

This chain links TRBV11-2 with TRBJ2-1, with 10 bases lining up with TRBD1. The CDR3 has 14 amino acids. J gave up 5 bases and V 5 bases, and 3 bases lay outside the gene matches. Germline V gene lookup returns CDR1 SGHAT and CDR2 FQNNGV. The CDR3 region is CASSRGTGDNEQFF. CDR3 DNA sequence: TGTGCCAGCAGCCGCGGGACAGGGGACAATGAGCAGTTCTTC. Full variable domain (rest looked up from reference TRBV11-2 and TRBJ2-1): EAGVAQSPRYKIIEKRQSVAFWCNPISGHATLYWYQQILGQGPKLLIQFQNNGVVDDSQLPKDRFSAERLKGVDSTLKIQPAKLEDSAVYLCASSRGTGDNEQFFGPGTRLTVL.

CDR3 in amino acids: CASSSLFTGSSYNEQFF. In DNA form, the CDR3 reads TGCGCCAGCAGCTCTTTATTCACAGGGAGCTCCTACAATGAGCAGTTCTTC. The chain uses TRBV5-1 and TRBJ2-1, with D maybe TRBD1 (6 bases). CDR1 and CDR2 (germline): SGHRS, YFSETQ. This CDR3 is built from 17 residues. Trimming shortened V by 3 bases and J by 0 bases, and 16 bases separated the two germline ends.

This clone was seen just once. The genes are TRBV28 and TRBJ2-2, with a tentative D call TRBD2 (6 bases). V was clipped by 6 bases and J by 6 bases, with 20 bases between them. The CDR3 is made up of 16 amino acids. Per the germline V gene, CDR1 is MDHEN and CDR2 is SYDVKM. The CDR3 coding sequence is TGTGCCAGCAGGACACCGGGACTCTCCATCGCCGGGGAGCTGTTTTTT. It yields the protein CASRTPGLSIAGELFF.

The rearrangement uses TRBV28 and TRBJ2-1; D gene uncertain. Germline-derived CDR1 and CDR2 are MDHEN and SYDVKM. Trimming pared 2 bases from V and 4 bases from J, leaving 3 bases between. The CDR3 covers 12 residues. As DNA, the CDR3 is TGTGCCAGCAGTTTACAATACAATGAGCAGTTCTTC. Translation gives CASSLQYNEQFF. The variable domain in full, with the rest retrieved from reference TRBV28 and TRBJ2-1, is DVKVTQSSRYLVKRTGEKVFLECVQDMDHENMFWYRQDPGLGLRLIYFSYDVKMKEKGDIPEGYSVSREKKERFSLILESASTNQTSMYLCASSLQYNEQFFGPGTRLTVL.

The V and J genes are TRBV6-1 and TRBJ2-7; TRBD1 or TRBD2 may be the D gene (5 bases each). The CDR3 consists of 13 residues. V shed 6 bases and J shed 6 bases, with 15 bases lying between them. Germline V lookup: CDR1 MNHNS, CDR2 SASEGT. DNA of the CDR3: TGTGCCAGCAGCGAGTGCTGGGGGTGCGAGCAGTACTTC. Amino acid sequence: CASSECWGCEQYF.

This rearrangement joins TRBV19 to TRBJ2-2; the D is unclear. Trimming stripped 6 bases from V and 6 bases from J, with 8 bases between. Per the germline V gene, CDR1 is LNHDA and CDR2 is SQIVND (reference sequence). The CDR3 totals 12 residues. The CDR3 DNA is TGTGCCAGTAGAAGGTACCCCGGGGAGCTGTTTTTT. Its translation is CASRRYPGELFF.

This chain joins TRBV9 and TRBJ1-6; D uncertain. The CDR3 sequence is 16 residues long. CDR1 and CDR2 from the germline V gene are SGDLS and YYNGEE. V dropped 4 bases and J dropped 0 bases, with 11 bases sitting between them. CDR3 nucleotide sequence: TGTGCCAGCAGCCCCCGGACGGGCTCCTATAATTCACCCCTCCACTTT. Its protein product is CASSPRTGSYNSPLHF.

The CDR3 here is CASSADTDTQYF. The CDR3 DNA follows: TGTGCCAGCAGCGCCGACACAGATACGCAGTATTTT. V is TRBV2 and J is TRBJ2-3; D is undetermined. CDR3 length: 12 residues. Trimming removed 6 bases from V and 2 bases from J, with 6 bases in between. Germline values: CDR1 SNHLY, CDR2 FYNNEI.